The entry below gives a single T cell receptor beta chain sequence along with its context. Per the original methods: Estimation of nucleated cell counts was performed using reference gene primer amplification. The repertoire was sequenced with immunoSEQ multiplex PCR; TCRdb's copy has only in-frame clones and lacks some. From that table come the V and J calls and clone size; the DNA was used to work out D and trimming. The sample includes about 50,000 clones, about 84% of them seen just once. Germline CDR1 reads SGHAT; CDR2 reads FQNNGV. CDR3 size: 18 residues. V dropped 2 bases and J dropped 2 bases, with 22 bases sitting between them. This entry comes from a study of blood T cell repertoires in COVID-19. In the study overall: Material from acute and convalescent COVID-19 was sourced from the United States, Italy and Spain. Sample material is recorded as cDNA or gDNA derived from T cells, B-cell-depleted T cells, or PBMCs.

The TCR was taken from a woman in her sixties or seventies with acute or convalescent COVID-19. V gene TRBV11-2 combines with J gene TRBJ2-7, with D perhaps TRBD2 (5 bases). Material: peripheral blood. For the CDR3, the DNA is TGTGCCAGCAGCTTATTTCCCCGCGGGTCGATTAAGGCCTACGAGCAGTACTTC. Amino acids: CASSLFPRGSIKAYEQYF.